This T cell receptor (beta chain) was identified during a study of shared clonotypes between healthy human individuals. The CDR3 totals 13 residues. Germline loops: CDR1 WNHNN, CDR2 SYGVQD (reference sequence). The germline V and J ends were trimmed by 4 bases and 3 bases, with 8 bases remaining between them. CD8 cells classed as naive were CD45RO-negative and positively selected for CCR7, excluding terminally differentiated effector memory CD45RA+ cells. Generated by immunoSEQ multiplex PCR, the TCRdb table keeps only in-frame clones and is missing some. The table shows more than 550,000 clones, with about 91% occurring only once.

This TCR came from a man aged 25-45 years in good health. Sample: naive CD8+ T cells sorted from blood. This chain uses TRBV10-1 with TRBJ2-3; D is unclear. The DNA for the CDR3 is TGCGCCAGCAGTGGTTCTTATACAGATACGCAGTATTTT. Protein sequence: CASSGSYTDTQYF.